These 2 T cell receptor beta chains share one sample of origin, sequenced in a study of CD8 T cells in ankylosing spondylitis. TCRdb called the 5' RACE reads again in MiXCR, with one record for every CDR3 protein. The data show 37,000 or so distinct CDR3 sequences, with 15% to 20% seen just once and approximately 50% held by the top ten. Sequencing was performed on blood. These receptors all come from a male donor with ankylosing spondylitis or in good health (not recorded which).

The gene calls are TRBV27 and TRBJ1-1; 8 nucleotides line up with TRBD1. CDR1 is MNHEY, CDR2 SMNVEV, per germline (reference sequence). With 6 bases clipped from V and 4 bases from J, the junction kept 10 bases outside the gene matches. CDR3 length: 15 amino acids. The CDR3 loop reads CASSPGQGGTTEAFF. CDR3 nucleotides: TGTGCCAGCAGCCCCGGACAGGGAGGGACCACTGAAGCTTTCTTT.

This clonotype appeared a few times. The chain employs TRBV6-6 and TRBJ1-1, with D perhaps matching TRBD1 (5 bases). Germline V gene lookup returns CDR1 MNHNY and CDR2 SVGAGI (reference sequence). This CDR3 spans 12 amino acids. V was pared by 6 bases and J by 6 bases, with 11 bases between. CDR3 coding DNA: TGTGCCAGCAGACAGGACAAAGCTGAAGCTTTCTTT. Translation: CASRQDKAEAFF.